The source of this T cell receptor beta chain is a study of blood T cell repertoires in COVID-19 (dated by TCRdb to about 2020). At the level of the whole study: The collaborator samples originated in the United States, Italy and Spain and spanned the acute and convalescent phases of COVID-19. Where HLA class I and class II types were available, the types were taken from metadata supplied by the sample provider, not from assay-based typing. The repertoires were released in a freely available public database meant as a resource for research on the immune response to SARS-CoV-2. Nearly every sample came with metadata listing a de-identified subject ID, COVID-19 status, age in years and sex. Subjects who had been exposed to COVID-19, were actively infected with it, or had recovered from it provided the deeply sampled blood TCRbeta repertoires that made up the dataset. The prospective study material was composed of cDNA or gDNA derived from T cells, B-cell-depleted T cells, or PBMCs. Samples were obtained from the ongoing ImmuneRACE study (first 160 participants) and from about 1,300 subjects provided by 6 global collaborators. Results and caveats for the whole study, not just this receptor: The quantity of clinical and demographic metadata differed by source and by participant and was supplied without curation.

Each collaborating institution followed its own protocols to collect whole blood in K2EDTA tubes. For TCRbeta analysis, collaborator samples were shipped as frozen whole blood, as isolated PBMCs, or as DNA extracted from either sample type. Concerning this clone itself: Which antigen it targets is not known. Base qualities are missing; no much larger clone stands one base away.

The immunoSEQ Assay, a bias-controlled multiplex PCR, was used to amplify TCRbeta CDR3 regions from genomic DNA. The paper's data handling went like this. The number of nucleated cells in each sample was estimated by amplification of reference gene primers within the assay. To quantify the absolute abundance of each unique TCRbeta CDR3 rearrangement, sequence reads were collapsed and filtered. For each sample, productive Simpson clonality was calculated as the square root of Simpson's diversity index over productive rearrangements. TCRdb obtained this table from immuneACCESS and retained in-frame rearrangements with V and J assigned. These tables miss some clones; where compared with another copy, unresolved V genes account for less than half of the shortfall, and the remainder is unexplained. The DNA gave D and trimming, while V, J and clone size come from that table. Recorded for this sample are 120,000 to 150,000 clones; about 86% of them occurred a single time. Jointly, the top ten make up around 8.2% of the sample.

From its cysteine to its phenylalanine, the CDR3 spans 16 amino acids. CDR3 DNA only is kept here, 48 bases in frame from base 1. The CDR1 and CDR2 encoded by the germline V gene are SGHTA and FQGTGA. V loses 1 base at its end and J loses 7 bases; junction bases beyond the gene matches: 6. Rearrangement joined TRBV7-3 to TRBJ2-2, with 10 middle bases fitting TRBD2. Source material: peripheral blood. The origin of this receptor is a woman aged 55-70 years with acute or convalescent COVID-19. In nucleotide form, the sequence is TGTGCCAGCAGCTTAAATAGCGGGAGGAACCGCGGGGAGCTGTTTTTT. Translated, this gives CASSLNSGRNRGELFF.